This TCR beta chain was retrieved from a study of vaccination effects on CD4 cells after COVID-19. Study-level background: Participants were given two doses of BNT162b2 or mRNA-1273 vaccine.

Study-level points and caveats: Pronounced clonal contraction occurred in clones induced by infection and by vaccine late after vaccination. Convalescent patients in the study were few, and early post-infection timepoints were absent.

The ends were cut back, 2 bases at V and 5 bases at J, with 13 bases in the middle. Germline CDR1 reads LGHDT; CDR2 reads YNNKEL (reference sequence). The CDR3 runs 14 residues. The assay was immunoSEQ multiplex PCR, and TCRdb's table has in-frame clones only and misses some. The sample consists of tens of thousands of clones, roughly 70% of them appearing once. A remark on this clone: Antigen unknown.

Viral peptide pools were used in the ViraFEST assay to expand antigen-specific CD4+ T cells, and sequencing came afterward. When 10 to 11 days of culture had elapsed, CD4+ T cells were isolated. Among the vaccine recipients, none had a prior SARS-CoV-2 infection, and nucleocapsid antibodies were negative. Wells of around 2.2 million PBMC each were grown with about 9.8 IU/ml IL-2 and roughly 9.9 ug/ml peptides. Sequencing used CD4+ T cells from PBMCs cultured with HCoV-NL63 spike peptides, obtained before COVID-19 vaccination. V usage is TRBV3-1 (or the pseudogene TRBV3-2) and J usage is TRBJ2-7; D perhaps matches TRBD2 (6 bases). This clonotype was obtained from a human donor who received a COVID-19 vaccine. The CDR3 protein is CASSQPGVVHEQYF. In DNA, the CDR3 is TGTGCCAGCAGCCAACCGGGAGTGGTCCACGAGCAGTACTTC.